Below, 24 T cell receptor beta chains from the same sample are listed, as sequenced in a study of blood T cells in healthy people across ages. Alongside a J-beta primer mix, a sample-barcoded 5' primer served in a second PCR lasting roughly 7 to 12 cycles. TCRdb re-analysed the 5' RACE reads in MiXCR, keeping a single row per CDR3 protein. The sample gives around 900,000 distinct CDR3 sequences, around 54% of which show up once; 20% to 25% is in the top ten. Sequencing was carried out using blood. The receptors shown here come from an older woman in good health.

The genes are TRBV4-3 and TRBJ1-5; no firm D call. V dropped 4 bases and J dropped 6 bases, with 16 bases sitting between them. Germline loops: CDR1 LGHNA, CDR2 YSLEER. The CDR3 loop spans 15 amino acids. The CDR3 sequence: CASSLTQAPFQPQHF. The CDR3 DNA reads TGCGCCAGCAGCCTCACTCAGGCTCCGTTTCAGCCCCAGCATTTT.

A few counts support this clonotype. This chain joins TRBV10-3 and TRBJ2-7; 8 nucleotides align to TRBD1. This CDR3 has 14 residues. Germline V gives CDR1 ENHRY, CDR2 SYGVKD. V trimming: 6 bases; J trimming: 3 bases; junction bases outside the gene matches: 7. In DNA form, the CDR3 reads TGTGCCATCAGCAGAGACAGGGGCCTCTACGAGCAGTACTTC. The encoded protein is CAISRDRGLYEQYF.

This clonotype has a handful of counts. This chain connects TRBV5-1 to TRBJ1-2; D not certain. Germline values: CDR1 SGHRS, CDR2 YFSETQ. The CDR3 consists of 13 residues. The V and J ends lost 5 bases and 8 bases respectively, with 16 bases between them. The CDR3 sequence is CASSSGNGGGYTF. CDR3 in DNA: TGCGCCAGCAGTTCCGGTAATGGAGGCGGCTACACCTTC.

This sequence joins TRBV6-5 and TRBJ2-1; tentative D call: TRBD1 (5 bases). With 4 bases removed from V and 5 bases from J, the gap between germline ends came to 9 bases. Germline V lookup: CDR1 MNHEY, CDR2 SVGAGI. The CDR3 length is 13 residues. The CDR3 loop reads CASSFGQDNEQFF. DNA for the CDR3: TGTGCCAGCAGTTTCGGACAAGACAATGAGCAGTTCTTC.

This clonotype occurred a few times. The V gene is TRBV27, the J gene TRBJ2-7, with D possibly matching TRBD1 (5 bases). CDR3 size: 16 residues. V was shortened by 4 bases and J by 0 bases, with 16 bases between the two germline ends. The germline gives CDR1 MNHEY, CDR2 SMNVEV (reference sequence). CDR3 nucleotides: TGTGCCAGCAGTTCCTCCTTAGGGGATAGCTCCTACGAGCAGTACTTC. This codes for CASSSSLGDSSYEQYF.

The rearrangement joins TRBV4-1 to TRBJ2-2; no reliable D call. The CDR3 is 15 residues long. The germline V and J ends were trimmed by 0 bases and 6 bases, with 11 bases remaining between them. CDR1 is MGHRA, CDR2 YSYEKL, per germline. The CDR3 DNA is TGCGCCAGCAGCCAAGAATCCCTCGGGTCCGGGGAGCTGTTTTTT. Protein product: CASSQESLGSGELFF.

This clonotype was seen only a few times. The J gene is TRBJ2-7, the V gene TRBV6-5, with D unresolved. The CDR3 totals 14 residues. The germline V gene has CDR1 MNHEY and CDR2 SVGAGI. V was trimmed by 2 bases and J by 3 bases, leaving 11 bases between them. For the CDR3, the DNA is TGTGCCAGCAGTTACAAAGTTGGTGTCTACGAGCAGTACTTC. Translated: CASSYKVGVYEQYF.

The gene calls are TRBV29-1 and TRBJ1-1; 7 bases line up with TRBD1. The germline gives CDR1 SQVTM, CDR2 ANQGSEA. The CDR3 has 13 residues. V shed 6 bases, J shed 3 bases, and the junction held 7 bases outside the gene matches. CDR3 residues: CSVRYRGDTEAFF. The CDR3 nucleotides are TGCAGCGTCAGATACAGGGGCGACACTGAAGCTTTCTTT.

The V gene is TRBV2, the J gene TRBJ2-5, with D perhaps given as TRBD1 or TRBD2 (5 bases each). Germline V lookup: CDR1 SNHLY, CDR2 FYNNEI. The CDR3 spans 13 residues. The germline V and J ends were trimmed by 7 bases and 5 bases, with 14 bases remaining between them. CDR3 protein: CASNKEWGETQYF. The DNA of the CDR3 is TGTGCCAGCAACAAAGAATGGGGGGAGACCCAGTACTTC. The full variable domain, rest sourced from reference TRBV2 and TRBJ2-5, is EPEVTQTPSHQVTQMGQEVILRCVPISNHLYFYWYRQILGQKVEFLVSFYNNEISEKSEIFDDQFSVERPDGSNFTLKIRSTKLEDSAMYFCASNKEWGETQYFGPGTRLLVL.

In this sample, this clonotype turned up many times. This chain joins TRBV12-3 or TRBV12-4 and TRBJ2-4; unclear D gene. V gave up 3 bases and J gave up 4 bases, with 10 bases separating them. CDR3 length equals 14 residues. The CDR3 nucleotides read TGTGCCAGCAGTTTCCGGGCAGATAAAAACATTCAGTACTTC. Its translation: CASSFRADKNIQYF.

The J gene is TRBJ2-7, the V gene TRBV7-6; 8 bases match TRBD1. Germline values: CDR1 SGHVS, CDR2 FNYEAQ. V trimming: 2 bases; J trimming: 3 bases; junction bases outside the gene matches: 6. This CDR3 has 15 amino acids. The CDR3, as DNA: TGTGCCAGCAGCTTAAGGGGGACAGGAAACTACGAGCAGTACTTC. It codes for CASSLRGTGNYEQYF. The complete variable domain, with remaining parts taken from reference TRBV7-6 and TRBJ2-7, reads GAGVSQSPRYKVTKRGQDVALRCDPISGHVSLYWYRQALGQGPEFLTYFNYEAQQDKSGLPNDRFSAERPEGSISTLTIQRTEQRDSAMYRCASSLRGTGNYEQYFGPGTRLTVT.

V gene TRBV27 combines with J gene TRBJ2-3; 10 nucleotides line up with TRBD1. Losses at the gene ends were 5 bases for V and 2 bases for J; bases not matched to a gene: 13. The CDR3 spans 18 residues. Germline lookup yields CDR1 MNHEY and CDR2 SMNVEV (reference sequence). For the CDR3, the DNA is TGTGCCAGCAGTAGACAGGGGGCCTTCCCCTACGACACAGATACGCAGTATTTT. Its protein product is CASSRQGAFPYDTDTQYF.

This clonotype was picked up many times. This chain links TRBV18 with TRBJ2-5, with D unclear. There are 12 residues in the CDR3. V lost 4 bases and J lost 0, with 3 bases in between. CDR1 is KGHSH and CDR2 is LQKENI in the germline V gene. The CDR3 here is CASSQYQETQYF. CDR3 in DNA: TGTGCCAGCTCACAGTACCAAGAGACCCAGTACTTC.

In this sample, this clonotype turned up a few times. The chain recombines TRBV27 with TRBJ1-1; 9 positions match TRBD1. The CDR3 has 14 residues. Germline lookup yields CDR1 MNHEY and CDR2 SMNVEV (reference sequence). The V and J ends lost 4 bases and 6 bases, in that order; junction bases with no gene match: 6. The CDR3 loop is CASSYWGQGSEAFF. The CDR3 DNA sequence: TGTGCCAGCAGTTATTGGGGACAGGGCTCTGAAGCTTTCTTT.

V and J are TRBV21-1 and TRBJ2-5; the DNA was not used to check the table's D call, TRBD1. TRBV21-1 corresponds to a pseudogene. The length of the CDR3 is 20 residues. In DNA, the CDR3 is TGTGCCAGCAGCAAAATCCCCGGCGTCACGGTCCACAGGGTCCACGAGACCCAGTACTTC. Its translation is CASSKIPGVTVHRVHETQYF.

For this clonotype: The junction departs from germline at one end; a sequencing error may be responsible. J is TRBJ2-2 and V is TRBV29-1; no clear D. CDR3 length: 10 residues. The germline V gene encodes CDR1 SQVTM and CDR2 ANQGSEA. The CDR3 DNA sequence: TGCAGCGTCGAAGATGGGGAGCTGTTTTTT. As protein: CSVEDGELFF.

The J gene is TRBJ2-3, the V gene TRBV20-1, with D tentatively TRBD1 or TRBD2 (5 bases each). The ends were cut back, 4 bases at V and 1 base at J, with 15 bases in the middle. Germline lookup yields CDR1 DFQATT and CDR2 SNEGSKA (reference sequence). The CDR3 totals 15 residues. CDR3 protein: CSATSEGRGTDTQYF. The CDR3 region has the DNA TGCAGTGCTACGAGCGAGGGACGGGGCACAGATACGCAGTATTTT.

The chain has TRBV6-2 or TRBV6-3 and TRBJ2-7, with 9 positions matching TRBD2. Germline V gives CDR1 MNHEY, CDR2 SVGEGT. V was clipped by 5 bases and J by 0 bases; unmatched bases: 5. The CDR3 extends over 15 amino acids. CDR3 in amino acids: CASSRLAEPSYEQYF. For the CDR3, the DNA is TGTGCCAGCAGTCGACTAGCGGAGCCCTCCTACGAGCAGTACTTC.

V and J are TRBV15 and TRBJ1-4; possible D gene TRBD1, 5 bases. The V and J ends lost 5 bases and 7 bases respectively, with 20 bases between them. Germline assignment: CDR1 LNHNV and CDR2 YYDKDF (reference sequence). This CDR3 has 16 residues. The CDR3 DNA sequence: TGTGCCACCAGCCCGAGAGGGGCATTGGTTGGTGAAAAACTGTTTTTT. Its protein is CATSPRGALVGEKLFF.

This clonotype was seen once. The CDR3 DNA is TGCAGTGCTAGTGTAGGGTACAGCCAAAATCAGCCCCAGCATTTT. It encodes CSASVGYSQNQPQHF. The chain carries TRBV20-1 and TRBJ1-5; D not resolved. CDR3 length equals 15 residues. From germline, CDR1 is DFQATT and CDR2 SNEGSKA (reference sequence). The germline V and J ends were trimmed by 3 bases and 4 bases, with 16 bases remaining between them.

This chain joins TRBV25-1 and TRBJ2-4; D may match TRBD1 or TRBD2 (5 bases each). Judging by the DNA end, TRBJ2-7 fits better; the J call may be wrong. From germline, CDR1 is MGHDK and CDR2 SYGVNS. This CDR3 has 12 amino acids. In DNA, the CDR3 is TGTGCCAGCAGAAAAGGGACCGACGAGCAGTACTTC. Protein: CASRKGTDEQYF.

The chain combines TRBV29-1 with TRBJ2-5; 7 nucleotides align to TRBD2. The closer fit of TRBJ2-7 to the DNA end suggests the J call may be wrong. Germline V gives CDR1 SQVTM, CDR2 ANQGSEA. This CDR3 has 12 amino acids. The CDR3 sequence is CSGLSGDYEQYF. The CDR3 DNA follows: TGCAGCGGCCTGAGCGGGGACTACGAGCAGTACTTC.

As regards this clonotype: Given a much more abundant clone one base away, this may be a read error. The rearrangement uses TRBV20-1 and TRBJ2-5; D is perhaps TRBD1 or TRBD2 (5 bases each). This CDR3 is built from 14 residues. V was clipped by 5 bases and J by 5 bases, with 18 bases between them. Germline CDR1 reads DFQATT; CDR2 reads SNEGSKA (reference sequence). Written as DNA, the CDR3 is TGCAGTGCTGATGGGGGAGCAAAGTCCGAGACCCAGTACTTC. The encoded protein is CSADGGAKSETQYF.

The genes are TRBV20-1 and TRBJ2-5, with 8 bases aligning to TRBD2. The V segment lost 6 bases and the J segment 0 bases; nucleotides outside the gene matches: 12. Per germline, CDR1 DFQATT and CDR2 SNEGSKA (reference sequence). This CDR3 is built from 16 residues. CDR3: CSAMYRRGGNQETQYF. CDR3 DNA: TGCAGTGCCATGTATCGACGGGGGGGGAACCAAGAGACCCAGTACTTC.